Included here is one T cell receptor (beta chain) sequence, with context. Its antigen is unknown. This CDR3 spans 14 amino acids. Germline V gives CDR1 SGDLS, CDR2 YYNGEE. The V gene lost 2 bases and the J gene lost 3 bases, with 11 bases spanning the gap. Amplification used 60 Vbeta primers and 13 Jbeta primers. The protocol was immunoSEQ multiplex PCR, while the TCRdb copy is restricted to in-frame clones and leaves out a portion. The table shows about 230,000 clones, with around 85% occurring only once. The record originates from a study of cytomegalovirus exposure and HLA in healthy donors. The study, taken as a whole, reports: The only immune exposure information that was available was CMV serostatus.

The chain couples TRBV9 to TRBJ1-1; D remains ambiguous. What was sequenced was PBMCs. This TCR derives from a human donor in good health. DNA for the CDR3: TGTGCCAGCAGCGTGGAAGGGCGGGACACTGAAGCTTTCTTT. Translating it yields CASSVEGRDTEAFF. The entire variable domain, with the rest obtained from reference TRBV9 and TRBJ1-1, is as follows: DSGVTQTPKHLITATGQRVTLRCSPRSGDLSVYWYQQSLDQGLQFLIQYYNGEERAKGNILERFSAQQFPDLHSELNLSSLELGDSALYFCASSVEGRDTEAFFGQGTRLTVV.